Listed below are T cell receptor beta chains from one sample, sequenced in a study of shared clonotypes between healthy human individuals. The method was immunoSEQ multiplex PCR; TCRdb's version includes in-frame clones alone and lacks a portion of them. The sample includes roughly 700,000 clones, roughly 88% seen only once; the top ten take around a third. Material for sequencing was memory CD8+ T cells from PBMCs. The receptors originated from a man aged 18-30 years in good health. Some clones in this sample may be carry-over from other donors' samples. Both conserved end residues are part of each CDR3. A D gene is named only where the DNA matches it firmly. Some rows mark clone size as missing; the rest say once, few, many or name a class of expanded clone.

v_call: TRBV6-1
clone_size: NA
j_call: TRBJ1-5
d_call: NA
cdr3_aa: CASSEFWQGENQPQHF
cdr3_nt: TGTGCCAGCAGTGAATTTTGGCAGGGAGAGAATCAGCCCCAGCATTTT

v_call: TRBV4-3
clone_size: once
j_call: TRBJ1-5
d_call: NA
cdr3_aa: CASSQESYVYQPQHF
cdr3_nt: TGCGCCAGCAGCCAAGAGTCGTACGTCTATCAGCCCCAGCATTTT

v_call: TRBV7-9
clone_size: NA
j_call: TRBJ2-3
d_call: NA
cdr3_aa: CASSLVTLRTQYF
cdr3_nt: TGTGCCAGCAGCTTAGTCACTCTGAGGACGCAGTATTTT

v_call: TRBV27
clone_size: NA
j_call: TRBJ1-1
d_call: NA
cdr3_aa: CASSLMGTTEAFF
cdr3_nt: TGTGCCAGCAGTTTAATGGGTACCACTGAAGCTTTCTTT

v_call: TRBV7-9
clone_size: once
j_call: TRBJ2-7
d_call: NA
cdr3_aa: CASSPGPSLGEQYF
cdr3_nt: TGTGCCAGCAGCCCTGGGCCCTCCTTGGGCGAGCAGTACTTC

v_call: TRBV6-5
clone_size: once
j_call: TRBJ2-1
d_call: TRBD1
cdr3_aa: CASSPTGVNEQFF
cdr3_nt: TGTGCCAGCAGCCCCACAGGGGTTAATGAGCAGTTCTTC

v_call: TRBV15
clone_size: once
j_call: TRBJ2-3
d_call: TRBD2
cdr3_aa: CATSRGPVTSGGTDTQYF
cdr3_nt: TGTGCCACCAGCAGAGGGCCCGTGACTAGCGGGGGCACAGATACGCAGTATTTT

v_call: TRBV7-9
clone_size: NA
j_call: TRBJ2-1
d_call: NA
cdr3_aa: CASSLISLGFLNYNEQFF
cdr3_nt: TGTGCCAGCAGCTTAATTTCCCTCGGCTTCCTAAATTACAATGAGCAGTTCTTC

v_call: TRBV11-2
clone_size: NA
j_call: TRBJ1-3
d_call: TRBD1
cdr3_aa: CASSFLGQGWDTIYF
cdr3_nt: TGTGCCAGCAGCTTTTTGGGACAGGGATGGGACACCATATATTTT

v_call: TRBV5-6
clone_size: NA
j_call: TRBJ2-1
d_call: NA
cdr3_aa: CASSLDAEQFF
cdr3_nt: TGTGCCAGCAGCTTGGACGCTGAGCAGTTCTTC

v_call: TRBV7-9
clone_size: NA
j_call: TRBJ2-7
d_call: NA
cdr3_aa: CASSLAELIPASYEQYF
cdr3_nt: TGTGCCAGCAGCTTAGCGGAATTAATCCCTGCGAGTTACGAGCAGTACTTC

v_call: TRBV19
clone_size: NA
j_call: TRBJ2-2
d_call: TRBD1
cdr3_aa: CASSFMTGEHTGELFF
cdr3_nt: TGTGCCAGTAGTTTCATGACAGGGGAGCACACCGGGGAGCTGTTTTTT

v_call: TRBV7-9
clone_size: NA
j_call: TRBJ1-5
d_call: NA
cdr3_aa: CASSLGGGSNQPQHF
cdr3_nt: TGTGCCAGCAGCTTAGGGGGGGGCAGTAATCAGCCCCAGCATTTT

v_call: TRBV7-9
clone_size: few
j_call: TRBJ1-1
d_call: NA
cdr3_aa: CASSLGVEAFF
cdr3_nt: TGTGCCAGCAGCTTAGGAGTTGAAGCTTTCTTT

v_call: TRBV5-5
clone_size: NA
j_call: TRBJ2-1
d_call: TRBD2
cdr3_aa: CASSLYGLAGYNEQFF
cdr3_nt: TGTGCCAGCAGCTTGTATGGACTAGCTGGCTACAATGAGCAGTTCTTC

v_call: TRBV14
clone_size: once
j_call: TRBJ2-7
d_call: NA
cdr3_aa: CASSQRTSTSYEQYF
cdr3_nt: TGTGCCAGCAGCCAAAGGACATCGACCTCCTACGAGCAGTACTTC

v_call: TRBV5-4
clone_size: NA
j_call: TRBJ2-7
d_call: NA
cdr3_aa: CASSVPGLGPSEQYF
cdr3_nt: TGTGCCAGCAGCGTACCGGGACTGGGGCCCTCCGAGCAGTACTTC

v_call: TRBV7-6
clone_size: NA
j_call: TRBJ2-3
d_call: NA
cdr3_aa: CASSPPVGSTQYF
cdr3_nt: TGTGCCAGCAGCCCCCCAGTCGGTAGTACGCAGTATTTT

v_call: TRBV6-4
clone_size: NA
j_call: TRBJ2-1
d_call: TRBD2
cdr3_aa: CASSLKGGLGDNEQFF
cdr3_nt: TGTGCCAGCAGCTTAAAGGGGGGACTAGGTGACAATGAGCAGTTCTTC

v_call: TRBV9
clone_size: NA
j_call: TRBJ2-5
d_call: TRBD2
cdr3_aa: CASSVGASGQETQYF
cdr3_nt: TGTGCCAGCAGCGTAGGGGCTAGCGGCCAAGAGACCCAGTACTTC

v_call: TRBV5-6
clone_size: NA
j_call: TRBJ2-7
d_call: TRBD2
cdr3_aa: CASSRGRSSYEQYF
cdr3_nt: TGTGCCAGCAGCCGCGGGAGGAGCTCCTACGAGCAGTACTTC

v_call: TRBV7-3
clone_size: NA
j_call: TRBJ2-2
d_call: NA
cdr3_aa: CASSTSRPGPTQNTGELFF
cdr3_nt: TGTGCCAGCAGCACCTCCAGACCGGGACCCACGCAAAACACCGGGGAGCTGTTTTTT

v_call: TRBV10-3
clone_size: NA
j_call: TRBJ2-7
d_call: TRBD1
cdr3_aa: CAISGWDRGAYEQYF
cdr3_nt: TGTGCCATCAGTGGGTGGGACAGGGGGGCCTACGAGCAGTACTTC

v_call: TRBV7-9
clone_size: NA
j_call: TRBJ2-7
d_call: NA
cdr3_aa: CASSSSVRSYEQYF
cdr3_nt: TGTGCCAGCAGCTCGTCCGTGAGGAGCTACGAGCAGTACTTC

v_call: TRBV27
clone_size: NA
j_call: TRBJ1-1
d_call: TRBD1
cdr3_aa: CASSLLQGPLGEAFF
cdr3_nt: TGTGCCAGCAGTTTATTACAGGGGCCTCTGGGTGAAGCTTTCTTT

v_call: TRBV28
clone_size: once
j_call: TRBJ1-2
d_call: NA
cdr3_aa: CASSLVTLPYGYTF
cdr3_nt: TGTGCCAGCAGTTTGGTAACACTTCCGTATGGCTACACCTTC

v_call: TRBV4-1
clone_size: NA
j_call: TRBJ2-7
d_call: TRBD2
cdr3_aa: CASSPRDAGDEQYF
cdr3_nt: TGCGCCAGCAGCCCCCGGGACGCGGGGGACGAGCAGTACTTC

v_call: TRBV5-6
clone_size: NA
j_call: TRBJ2-5
d_call: TRBD2
cdr3_aa: CASSFREAGYEETQYF
cdr3_nt: TGTGCCAGCAGCTTTAGGGAAGCGGGGTATGAAGAGACCCAGTACTTC

v_call: TRBV2
clone_size: NA
j_call: TRBJ2-7
d_call: NA
cdr3_aa: CASSDLAGTKTYEQYF
cdr3_nt: TGTGCCAGCAGTGATTTGGCAGGCACTAAGACCTACGAGCAGTACTTC

v_call: TRBV11-2
clone_size: NA
j_call: TRBJ2-1
d_call: TRBD2
cdr3_aa: CASSLDRMVAGVPNEQFF
cdr3_nt: TGTGCCAGCAGCTTAGATCGAATGGTAGCGGGAGTTCCTAATGAGCAGTTCTTC

v_call: TRBV28
clone_size: NA
j_call: TRBJ1-1
d_call: TRBD1
cdr3_aa: CASSAWGTGVENTEAFF
cdr3_nt: TGTGCCAGCAGTGCCTGGGGGACAGGGGTGGAGAACACTGAAGCTTTCTTT

v_call: TRBV5-1
clone_size: NA
j_call: TRBJ2-7
d_call: TRBD2
cdr3_aa: CASSGAGTSGSYEQYF
cdr3_nt: TGCGCCAGCAGCGGAGCCGGGACTAGCGGGAGCTACGAGCAGTACTTC

v_call: TRBV19
clone_size: NA
j_call: TRBJ2-2
d_call: NA
cdr3_aa: CASSIGQGGGELFF
cdr3_nt: TGTGCCAGTAGTATAGGTCAGGGAGGCGGGGAGCTGTTTTTT

v_call: TRBV27
clone_size: NA
j_call: TRBJ1-6
d_call: NA
cdr3_aa: CASSRQTSPLHF
cdr3_nt: TGTGCCAGCAGTCGACAGACTTCACCCCTCCACTTT

v_call: TRBV5-1
clone_size: NA
j_call: TRBJ2-7
d_call: TRBD1
cdr3_aa: CASSLGSRGTGPPYEQYF
cdr3_nt: TGCGCCAGCAGCTTGGGTAGTAGGGGGACAGGACCCCCCTACGAGCAGTACTTC

v_call: TRBV27
clone_size: NA
j_call: TRBJ2-7
d_call: NA
cdr3_aa: CASSFGGFEQYF
cdr3_nt: TGTGCCAGCAGTTTTGGGGGGTTCGAGCAGTACTTC

v_call: TRBV6-5
clone_size: NA
j_call: TRBJ2-2
d_call: NA
cdr3_aa: CASSYSMSGNTGELFF
cdr3_nt: TGTGCCAGCAGTTACTCGATGTCGGGGAACACCGGGGAGCTGTTTTTT

v_call: TRBV27
clone_size: few
j_call: TRBJ2-7
d_call: NA
cdr3_aa: CASSLSSGAYEQYF
cdr3_nt: TGTGCCAGCAGTTTATCATCAGGCGCCTACGAGCAGTACTTC

v_call: TRBV9
clone_size: NA
j_call: TRBJ2-1
d_call: TRBD2
cdr3_aa: CASSTYGGWEGVDEQFF
cdr3_nt: TGTGCCAGCAGCACCTACGGAGGGTGGGAGGGCGTCGATGAGCAGTTCTTC

v_call: TRBV4-1
clone_size: NA
j_call: TRBJ2-5
d_call: NA
cdr3_aa: CASSKVMGEIPFSGNFQETQYF
cdr3_nt: TGCGCCAGCAGCAAGGTTATGGGCGAGATCCCCTTCTCGGGGAATTTCCAAGAGACCCAGTACTTC

v_call: TRBV6-1
clone_size: NA
j_call: TRBJ2-7
d_call: TRBD1
cdr3_aa: CASSEFETGVSSYEQYF
cdr3_nt: TGTGCCAGCAGTGAATTCGAGACAGGGGTTAGCTCCTACGAGCAGTACTTC